This passage covers 18 T cell receptor beta chains from one sample sequenced in a study of T cell changes during pregnancy in multiple sclerosis. Here immunoSEQ multiplex PCR was the method, and the copy in TCRdb shows in-frame clones only, minus some. Of tens of thousands of clones in the sample, just over 90% were seen once. The material sequenced was CD8+ T cells from peripheral blood mononuclear cells, taken in the second trimester of pregnancy. The source of these receptors is a female donor with multiple sclerosis, enrolled in a pregnancy study.

This chain joins TRBV6-6 and TRBJ2-7; 8 nucleotides agree with TRBD1. Unmatched junction bases numbered 7, after V lost 8 bases and J lost 1 base. The CDR3 spans 14 residues. The V gene's germline CDR1 is MNHNY and CDR2 SVGAGI (reference sequence). The CDR3 reads CASDSTGGSYEQYF. The CDR3 nucleotides are TGTGCCAGCGATTCCACAGGGGGTTCCTACGAGCAGTACTTC.

The chain carries TRBV9 and TRBJ2-1; 7 nucleotides align to TRBD2. Looked up from germline, CDR1 is SGDLS and CDR2 is YYNGEE. Unmatched junction bases numbered 10, after V lost 0 bases and J lost 4 bases. The CDR3 runs 17 residues. CDR3 loop: CASSVAPGTSVYNEQFF. The CDR3, as DNA: TGTGCCAGCAGCGTAGCGCCGGGAACTAGCGTATACAATGAGCAGTTCTTC.

The rearrangement uses TRBV6-5 and TRBJ1-5; D perhaps matches TRBD1 (6 bases). Germline V CDR1 and CDR2: MNHEY, SVGAGI. CDR3 length equals 15 residues. Deletions cut 0 bases from V and 5 bases from J, with 11 bases between. The CDR3 here is CASSYSRDNYQPQHF. As DNA, the CDR3 is TGTGCCAGCAGTTACTCCCGGGACAACTATCAGCCCCAGCATTTT.

The chain uses TRBV29-1 and TRBJ1-2; no reliable D call. This CDR3 contains 12 residues. Germline-derived CDR1 and CDR2 are SQVTM and ANQGSEA. Trimming took 5 bases from V and 3 from J, leaving 10 bases between them. The CDR3 DNA reads as TGCAGCGTTAAGAGGAGGGACTATGGCTACACCTTC. It translates to CSVKRRDYGYTF.

This CDR3 is CAALGGEGYTF. CDR3 bases: TGTGCCGCGCTCGGGGGGGAAGGCTACACCTTC. The chain is built from TRBV28 and TRBJ1-2; D may be TRBD1 (5 bases). The CDR3 covers 11 residues. CDR1 and CDR2 (germline): MDHEN, SYDVKM. V lost 11 bases to trimming and J lost 8 bases, with 15 bases between them.

This clone occurred once. V usage is TRBV6-1 and J usage is TRBJ2-1; TRBD2 aligns across 7 bases. The ends lost 0 bases at V and 3 bases at J; junction bases unmatched: 2. The CDR3 spans 15 residues. In germline, CDR1 is MNHNS, CDR2 SASEGT. The CDR3 sequence: CASSEALAVYNEQFF. CDR3 nucleotide sequence: TGTGCCAGCAGTGAAGCCCTAGCGGTCTACAATGAGCAGTTCTTC.

This chain uses TRBV4-1 with TRBJ1-5; no firm D call. V lost 4 bases, J lost 0 bases, and 10 bases lay in between. The CDR3 has 15 amino acids. In germline, CDR1 is MGHRA, CDR2 YSYEKL. For the CDR3, the DNA is TGCGCCAGCAGCCTGGGCCAGAGTAGCAATCAGCCCCAGCATTTT. Protein: CASSLGQSSNQPQHF.

The J gene is TRBJ2-1, the V gene TRBV2; 9 bases align to TRBD1. Germline V gene data show CDR1 as SNHLY and CDR2 as FYNNEI. After removal of 7 bases from V and 2 bases from J, the junction contained 6 bases not matched to a gene. The CDR3 loop spans 15 amino acids. CDR3 DNA sequence: TGTGCCAGCAATGTAAGGACAGGGGCCTACAATGAGCAGTTCTTC. It encodes CASNVRTGAYNEQFF. Using reference TRBV2 and TRBJ2-1 for the parts outside the CDR3, the full variable domain is EPEVTQTPSHQVTQMGQEVILRCVPISNHLYFYWYRQILGQKVEFLVSFYNNEISEKSEIFDDQFSVERPDGSNFTLKIRSTKLEDSAMYFCASNVRTGAYNEQFFGPGTRLTVL.

To note about this clone: The junction departs from the called germline gene at one end, perhaps through a read error. The rearrangement joins TRBV5-4 to TRBJ2-7; D ambiguous. This CDR3 region has 13 residues. CDR1 and CDR2 from the germline V gene are SGHNT and YYREEE (reference sequence). CDR3 loop: CASRFGSTYEQYF. Written as DNA, the CDR3 is TGTGCCAGCCGCTTCGGTTCGACCTACGAGCAGTACTTC.

This rearrangement joins TRBV29-1 to TRBJ1-2; tentatively, D is TRBD1 (6 bases). CDR3 length: 12 amino acids. Germline CDR1 is SQVTM and CDR2 is ANQGSEA. The germline V and J ends were trimmed by 4 bases and 1 base, with 7 bases remaining between them. CDR3 bases: TGCAGCGTTGGGACAGATAACTATGGCTACACCTTC. Encoded protein: CSVGTDNYGYTF.

This clone has just one count. V gene TRBV5-4 combines with J gene TRBJ1-1; D not certain. The CDR3 runs to 14 residues. Germline CDR1 SGHNT, CDR2 YYREEE (reference sequence). The ends were cut back, 0 bases at V and 2 bases at J, with 8 bases in the middle. Here the CDR3 reads CASSLVTTNTEAFF. CDR3 DNA sequence: TGTGCCAGCAGCTTGGTAACGACAAACACTGAAGCTTTCTTT.

The CDR3 nucleotides read TGTGCCACCTCGGGGGGGGAGGTGACTGAGCAGTTCTTC. As protein: CATSGGEVTEQFF. The chain recombines TRBV6-1 with TRBJ2-1; 8 positions agree with TRBD2. Germline CDR1 MNHNS, CDR2 SASEGT. Losses at the gene ends were 10 bases for V and 9 bases for J; bases not matched to a gene: 11. This CDR3 comprises 13 residues.

The rearrangement joins TRBV27 to TRBJ2-3; D is unclear. With 4 bases removed from V and 7 bases from J, the gap between germline ends came to 12 bases. CDR3 size: 13 residues. CDR1 and CDR2 from the germline V gene are MNHEY and SMNVEV (reference sequence). The CDR3 here is CASSSRSTNTQYF. The CDR3 DNA reads TGTGCCAGCAGTTCCCGGAGTACTAATACGCAGTATTTT.

CDR3: CASSLTGEVNTEAFF. Here the CDR3 DNA reads TGTGCCAGCAGCCTGACAGGGGAGGTAAACACTGAAGCTTTCTTT. The chain couples TRBV2 to TRBJ1-1; 8 bases line up with TRBD1. Germline loops: CDR1 SNHLY, CDR2 FYNNEI. This CDR3 spans 15 amino acids. V was pared by 6 bases and J by 2 bases, with 8 bases of the junction left unmatched.

This sequence joins TRBV6-5 and TRBJ2-1; possibly TRBD2 for D (6 bases). The CDR3 length is 14 residues. The germline V gene encodes CDR1 MNHEY and CDR2 SVGAGI. V was trimmed by 3 bases and J by 7 bases, leaving 13 bases between them. The CDR3 sequence is CASSYRGSGNEQFF. CDR3 DNA: TGTGCCAGCAGTTATCGGGGTAGCGGTAATGAGCAGTTCTTC.

The V call is TRBV19, the J call TRBJ1-5; possible D gene TRBD1, 6 bases. Per the germline V gene, CDR1 is LNHDA and CDR2 is SQIVND (reference sequence). Trimming removed 7 bases at V and 0 bases at J, with 16 bases between. This CDR3 contains 16 residues. CDR3 protein: CASTLHRTASNQPQHF. The CDR3 nucleotides are TGTGCCAGTACCCTCCACCGGACAGCTAGCAATCAGCCCCAGCATTTT.

This sequence joins TRBV7-8 and TRBJ2-7; 9 bases map to TRBD1. Germline trimming cut 3 bases from V and 5 bases from J; bases unmatched to any gene: 5. The CDR3 covers 14 residues. CDR1 and CDR2 (germline): SGHVS, FQNEAQ. This chain's CDR3 is CASSFPGQGDEQYF. As DNA, the CDR3 is TGTGCCAGCAGCTTCCCGGGACAGGGTGACGAGCAGTACTTC.

The rearrangement links TRBV6-1 to TRBJ2-2; no definite D call. In germline, CDR1 is MNHNS, CDR2 SASEGT. Trimming removed 6 bases at V and 5 bases at J, with 16 bases between. The CDR3 sequence is 15 residues long. This chain's CDR3 is CASREAIQRTGELFF. For the CDR3, the DNA is TGTGCCAGCAGAGAGGCGATACAACGAACCGGGGAGCTGTTTTTT.